This entry is about one T cell receptor (beta chain). Its specificity is unknown. This record comes from a study of monozygotic twins with inflammatory bowel disease. TCRdb reprocessed the 5' RACE reads and reports one entry per CDR3 protein, with no DNA. Its table records some 150,000 distinct CDR3 sequences. General observations from the study: Telling apart the different T cell subtypes was not possible.

Material for sequencing was blood. The source of this sequence is a human donor with ulcerative colitis or Crohn's disease, or a healthy co-twin of an affected twin (not recorded which).

CDR3 sequence reads: CASSEELGNTEAFF. The rearrangement uses TRBV6-1 and TRBJ1-1. The length of the CDR3 is 14 residues. The germline gives CDR1 MNHNS, CDR2 SASEGT.